The entry that follows covers one TCR beta chain sequence. The data stem from a study of blood T cell repertoires in COVID-19. In the study overall: Collection of acute and convalescent COVID-19 samples took place in the United States, Italy and Spain.

This table comes from immunoSEQ multiplex PCR, and its TCRdb copy is limited to in-frame clones, with some not included. The data show about 170,000 clones, 65% to 85% seen once. Specimen: peripheral blood. The TCR was taken from a man between 65 and 85 years old with active or convalescent COVID-19.

The CDR3 DNA follows: TGTGCCAGCGGAAGGACAGGCTGGCTTGACGAGCAGTACTTC. Amino acid sequence: CASGRTGWLDEQYF. The V and J genes are TRBV18 and TRBJ2-7; 7 positions match TRBD1. J gave up 5 bases and V 8 bases, and 12 bases lay outside the gene matches. This CDR3 has 14 amino acids. CDR1 and CDR2 (germline): KGHSH, LQKENI.